This paragraph reports one TCR beta chain. This sample was taken from a study of T cell changes during pregnancy in multiple sclerosis. The length of the CDR3 is 16 residues. Germline-derived CDR1 and CDR2 are ENHRY and SYGVKD. Between the trimmed V and J ends, which lost 0 bases and 5 bases, there was a span of 16 bases. TCRdb's table, derived via immunoSEQ multiplex PCR, lists solely in-frame clones and lacks some. The sample records some 19,000 clones, about 87% being singletons. This chain links TRBV10-3 with TRBJ1-2; no clear D gene. This sequence was found in a female donor in good health, enrolled as a control in a pregnancy study. The material was CD8+ T cells from peripheral blood mononuclear cells, obtained after pregnancy. The CDR3 nucleotides are TGTGCCATCAGTGAGTCGATGGCAGGCGAGAAATATGGCTACACCTTC. Its protein product is CAISESMAGEKYGYTF.